This TCR beta chain was sequenced for a study of cytomegalovirus exposure and HLA in healthy donors (TCRdb year 2017). Describing the broader study: An earlier analysis of roughly 630 of the donors reported about 250 Gb of sequence data and more than 90 million unique TCR beta sequences from 190 million or so T cells. A later analysis re-examined previously published TCR beta repertoires from just over 650 donors and added high-resolution HLA genotyping to investigate patterns of TCR occurrence. To decide whether each TCR beta V gene segment behaved as functional or pseudogenic, an earlier analysis of some 540 of the donors relied on high-throughput TCR beta sequencing. Of the approximately 400 genotyped donors, approximately 80% fell in the genetic ancestry cluster associated with self-reported Caucasian donors. Donor age, sex, ethnicity and CMV serostatus were compiled alongside the repertoire data. Along with the approximately 700-subject first cohort, a separate validation cohort of over a hundred different subjects was used. Every discovery cohort repertoire had been produced on one sequencing platform. The study used immunosequencing to profile the T cell repertoires of around 600 subjects and linked those repertoires to cytomegalovirus serostatus. In a later genetic analysis, genome-wide SNP genotypes for about 65% of the 666 donors were used, and that subset was treated as a discovery cohort. Across approximately 400 genotyped donors of the cohort, an average of about 220,000 unique TCR beta nucleotide sequences per donor were sequenced, and approximately 17% of those sequences were non-productive. A few DR-DQ haplotypes were treated as single units for association and clustering because of strong linkage in the cohort. The study was designed to test whether signatures of past pathogen exposure could be identified by cataloging public T cell receptors. Rather than using new phenotypic data, the later analysis identified candidate immune exposures from TCR beta sequences and from how often those sequences occurred across donors. An early release that covered several hundred HLA-typed donors contained about 290 gigabases of sequencing data and tens of millions of unique TCR sequences. Typing coverage varied by locus: roughly 620-630 donors for A, B, C, DRB1 and DQB1; more than 500 for DQA1; 600 to 610 for DPA1; approximately 470 for DPB1. HLA typing included class I and class II loci at four-digit resolution. To predict cytomegalovirus infection status, the study brought together high-throughput TCR immunosequencing, statistical association of individual TCRs with disease status, and machine learning.

In total, approximately 610 healthy bone marrow donors made up the cohort. At the time of sampling, every cohort member was nominally healthy, though immune exposures that went unrecorded were likely present. The donor tested CMV seropositive and was one of the 289 seropositive cohort members. A peripheral blood sample was collected from each donor, and TCR beta sequencing was performed on peripheral blood mononuclear cells. Genomic DNA extraction from the blood cell samples was performed with the Qiagen DNeasy Blood Extraction Kit. The study at large found these results: In a later analysis, TCR association rates were found to vary across HLA loci, with the most associated TCRs seen for DRB1 alleles and the fewest for HLA-C alleles. A later analysis associated 15,000 or so TCR beta sequences with specific HLA alleles at a false discovery rate of 0.05. A group of highly shared sequence variants was considered likely to be a technical artifact of the sequencing pipeline. A later genetic analysis associated a missense DCLRE1C variant with V-gene and J-gene trimming of TCR beta chains, and an independent cohort replicated the association. Compared with the 666-donor mean, donors in an Asian-associated ancestry cluster had fewer N-insertions in productive TCRs, according to a later genetic analysis. Broadly in line with IMGT annotations, most TCR beta V segments showed up in productive rearrangements about 87% or about 30% of the time in an earlier analysis of 450 to 600 of the donors. The authors suggested that the approach could potentially be extended to other disease states and immunological phenotypes. In both the original and validation cohorts, the classifier was reported to diagnose cytomegalovirus status with high specificity and sensitivity. Most CMV-associated TCR beta chains appeared to be HLA-restricted in a later analysis, and the HLA associations seemed to be driven largely by CMV exposure. In a later analysis, several top co-occurrence clusters were reported to appear linked to parvovirus B19, influenza, CMV and Epstein-Barr virus. HLA typing was unavailable for some donors at each locus, so association tests used only the typed subset. In this cohort, only TCR beta chains were sequenced, and detectable features were limited by the absence of alpha or paired-chain data. Sequencing depth was assumed to be roughly uniform across donors in the presence/absence analyses, though that assumption may not hold. Strong co-occurrence of HLA alleles, especially DR and DQ, made assigning TCR associations to individual alleles difficult. Because counts were too low, seventeen rarely observed V segments, including chromosome 9 orphons, were excluded from the earlier analysis of around 590 of the donors. A few of the identified cytomegalovirus-associated TCR beta chains were confirmed in vitro to be specific for cytomegalovirus antigens. A later analysis found that HLA-associated TCR beta chains were more clonally expanded and had lower generation probabilities than equally common non-associated chains. The study listed approximately 150 TCR beta chains as associated with cytomegalovirus. A further reported finding was that TCR beta sequences accurately predicted the HLA-A and HLA-B alleles for most subjects in the first cohort. CMV serostatus was the only immune exposure information available for the cohort. Across donors, most TCR sequences were observed very rarely, whereas some public TCRs were present in many individuals. Linkage disequilibrium might explain the correlated functional status among segregating V segments, but an unknown experimental factor could not be ruled out.

Concerning this clone itself: The antigen it recognizes is unknown. There are no base qualities to consult, and no much larger clone falls within one base.

The protocol used for the library was the immunoSEQ multiplex PCR assay. For the multiplex PCR, a mixture combining 60 forward primers for TCR Vbeta segments and 13 reverse primers for TCR Jbeta segments was used. The CDR3 region of rearranged TCR beta genes was amplified from genomic DNA by a multiplex PCR assay. The amplified TCR beta libraries were sequenced on the Illumina HiSeq System as 87-base-pair reads. In the authors' own workflow: A later analysis tallied roughly 78 million unique TCR beta chains across the 666 repertoires, and around 9.9 million of those chains were shared by two or more donors. To remove PCR and sequencing errors, raw reads were error-corrected and collapsed into unique sequences using a nearest-neighbor algorithm that merged closely related sequences. To assign V, D and J gene segments, CDR3 sequences were aligned to IMGT reference sequences. For a sequence to be retained, at least a six-nucleotide match to both a V gene segment and a J gene segment was required. A rearrangement was called productive if the CDR3 had no stop codons and remained in frame with V and J, and every other rearrangement was called non-productive. Following IMGT convention, CDR3 was defined as the stretch from the second conserved V-encoded cysteine to the conserved J-encoded phenylalanine. The earlier analysis of a few hundred of the donors excluded sequences that lacked an unambiguous match to a single V gene segment. An earlier analysis of over 450 of the donors classified V segments as functional when productive rearrangements were above 56.7% and as segregating when the standard deviation between donors was above 5%. To diagnose cytomegalovirus status from the catalog of TCR beta chain sequences, a statistical classification framework was built. In a later analysis, TCR nucleotide sequences were compared against IMGT/GENE-DB human TR gene sequences so that V and J genes could be assigned. In a later analysis, CDR3 sequences and most-parsimonious VDJ recombination scenarios were assigned using the TCRdist pipeline. In a later analysis, every TCR beta chain was defined by the combination of its CDR3 amino acid sequence and its V-gene family, and reads without a unique V-gene family were dropped. As a way to deal with suspected cross-contamination and a sequencing artifact, a later analysis dropped approximately 570 nucleotide sequences that were highly shared and had low generation probability. In a later analysis, a clonal expansion index for each public chain was calculated from normalized within-repertoire ranks of inferred template counts. Generation probabilities in a later analysis came from a VDJ recombination model fitted to out-of-frame rearrangements, and those results were checked against IGoR. Hypergeometric tests were used in a later analysis to score TCR-TCR, TCR-HLA and TCR-CMV co-occurrence, with a repertoire-size bias correction applied to the TCR pairs. False discovery rates were estimated in a later analysis by permuting HLA or CMV assignments 20 times. A later analysis grouped co-occurring TCRs with DBSCAN, adding TCRdist sequence similarity when clustering within HLA-allele-positive subsets. Repertoires with fewer than 30,000 or more than 120,000 public chains were left out of co-occurrence clustering, as were about 5 repertoires with anomalous nucleotide sharing. Held by TCRdb, this immuneACCESS table contains in-frame sequences only and omits some clones. Under half of the omission traces to an unresolved V gene where checked; the cause of the rest is unknown. V, J and clone size are those of that table, while D and trimming were read from the DNA. This sample lists under 60,000 clones; roughly 80% were detected once. Together, the top ten hold approximately 3.6% of the sample.

Source material: PBMCs. The source is a woman aged 40 to 50 in good health and CMV-seropositive.

The CDR3 sequence is CASSSGSRGLYTEAFF. The DNA sequence is TGTGCCAGCAGCTCCGGATCCAGGGGGCTTTACACTGAAGCTTTCTTT. Rearrangement joined TRBV7-6 to TRBJ1-1; 8 bases in the junction line up with TRBD1. The CDR3, cysteine through phenylalanine, is 16 amino acids long. Only CDR3 DNA remains: 48 bases, in frame from the first base. Taken from the germline V gene, the CDR1 and CDR2 loops are SGHVS and FNYEAQ. From V the trimming removes 4 bases and from J it removes 3 bases, while the gene matches leave 10 bases of the junction unaccounted for.